This TCR beta chain was obtained from a study of blood T cell repertoires in COVID-19 (dated by TCRdb to 2019 to 2021). Some background on the complete study: Samples covering the acute and convalescent phases of COVID-19 were provided by collaborators in the United States, Italy and Spain. The prospective study material was composed of cDNA or gDNA derived from T cells, B-cell-depleted T cells, or PBMCs. Subjects who had been exposed to COVID-19, were actively infected with it, or had recovered from it provided the deeply sampled blood TCRbeta repertoires that made up the dataset. The repertoires were released in a freely available public database meant as a resource for research on the immune response to SARS-CoV-2. The samples were drawn from the first 160 participants of the ongoing ImmuneRACE study and from roughly 1,300 subjects provided by 6 global collaborators. Sample metadata almost always included a de-identified subject ID, COVID-19 status, age in years and sex. HLA class I and class II types, where available, came from metadata supplied by the sample provider rather than from assay-based typing.

CDR1 and CDR2 are read off the germline V gene (reference sequence) as GTSNPN and SVGIG. The trim is 2 bases for V and 1 base for J, with a gap of 6 bases between the germline ends. Reading from cysteine to phenylalanine, the CDR3 counts 13 amino acids. The DNA shown is the 39-base CDR3, in frame from base 1. The collaborating institutions used their own protocols to collect whole blood in K2EDTA tubes. For TCRbeta analysis, collaborators shipped samples as frozen whole blood, isolated PBMCs, or DNA extracted from either of those sample types. Beyond this particular receptor, the publication reports: The amount of clinical and demographic metadata varied by source and participant and was provided uncurated.

TCRbeta CDR3 regions were amplified from genomic DNA using the immunoSEQ Assay, a bias-controlled multiplex PCR. The source study handled its data this way. The number of nucleated cells in each sample was estimated by amplification of reference gene primers within the assay. To quantify the absolute abundance of each unique TCRbeta CDR3 rearrangement, sequence reads were collapsed and filtered. Productive Simpson clonality was computed per sample as the square root of Simpson's diversity index over productive rearrangements. The clones in this table, taken by TCRdb from immuneACCESS, are in-frame only. Not every clone is retained; where verified, under half of the shortfall comes from an unresolved V gene, and the cause of the rest is unknown. Clone size and V and J calls were adopted from that table, with D and trimming inferred from the DNA. The sample table contains 60,000 to 80,000 clones; only one count was recorded for 84% of them. The ten largest clones represent about 10% of the sample.

In this sample, this clone turned up a few times. Which antigen it targets is not known. The sample holds no much larger clone one base away, and base qualities are not on file. The source of this sequence is a man between 45 and 60 years old with active COVID-19. The V and J segments used are TRBV30 and TRBJ2-1; a confident D gene designation cannot be given. Material: peripheral blood. At the DNA level, the sequence is TGTGCCTGGAGTTTAGTTTCCTACAATGAGCAGTTCTTC. This encodes CAWSLVSYNEQFF.